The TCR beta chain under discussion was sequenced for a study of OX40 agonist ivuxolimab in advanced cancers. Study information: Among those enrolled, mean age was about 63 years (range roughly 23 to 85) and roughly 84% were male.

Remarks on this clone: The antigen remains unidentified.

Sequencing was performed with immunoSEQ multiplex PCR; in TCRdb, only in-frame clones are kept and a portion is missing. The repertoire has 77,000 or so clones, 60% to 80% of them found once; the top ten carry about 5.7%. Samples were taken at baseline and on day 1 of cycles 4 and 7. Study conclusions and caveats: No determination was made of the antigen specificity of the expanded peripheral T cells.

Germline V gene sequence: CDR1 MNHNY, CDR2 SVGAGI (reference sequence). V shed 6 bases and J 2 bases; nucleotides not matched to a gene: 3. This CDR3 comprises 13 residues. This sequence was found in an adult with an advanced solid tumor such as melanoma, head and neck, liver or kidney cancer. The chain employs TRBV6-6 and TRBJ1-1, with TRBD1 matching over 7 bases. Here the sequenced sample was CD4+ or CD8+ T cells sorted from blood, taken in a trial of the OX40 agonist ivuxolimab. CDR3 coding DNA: TGTGCCAGCAGCCGACAGGGCAACACTGAAGCTTTCTTT. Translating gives CASSRQGNTEAFF.